The 29 T cell receptor beta chains below come from one sample, sequenced in a study of CD8 T cells in Susac syndrome. Random hexamers were used to reverse transcribe an amount of about 0.45 to 1 ug RNA. One entry per CDR3 protein, called by TCRdb with MiXCR from the immunoSEQ multiplex PCR reads. The sample lists over 130,000 distinct CDR3 sequences; approximately 96% were seen once. Sequencing was performed on CD4+ T cells from PBMCs. The source is a human donor with multiple sclerosis.

This chain uses TRBV2 with TRBJ1-5; D remains unclear. Germline V gene sequence: CDR1 SNHLY, CDR2 FYNNEI. Trimming removed 2 bases from V and 3 bases from J, with 8 bases in between. The CDR3 loop spans 14 amino acids. The CDR3 is CASSERQINQPQHF. The CDR3 DNA sequence: TGTGCCAGCAGTGAACGGCAGATCAATCAGCCCCAGCATTTT. The whole variable domain, filled in from reference TRBV2 and TRBJ1-5, reads EPEVTQTPSHQVTQMGQEVILRCVPISNHLYFYWYRQILGQKVEFLVSFYNNEISEKSEIFDDQFSVERPDGSNFTLKIRSTKLEDSAMYFCASSERQINQPQHFGDGTRLSIL.

This sequence joins TRBV4-3 and TRBJ2-5, with 12 bases that match TRBD2. CDR1 is LGHNA and CDR2 is YSLEER in the germline V gene. This CDR3 contains 15 residues. V was clipped by 4 bases and J by 9 bases; unmatched bases: 9. For the CDR3, the DNA is TGCGCCAGCAGCCCGGATGGACTAGCGGGGCCGGCCCAGTACTTC. It encodes CASSPDGLAGPAQYF.

The chain recombines TRBV9 with TRBJ2-3; D not certain. CDR1 and CDR2 from the germline V gene are SGDLS and YYNGEE. The CDR3 has 13 residues. Trimming stripped 0 bases from V and 3 bases from J, with 5 bases between. The CDR3 spells CASSVAMTDTQYF. CDR3 sequence (DNA): TGTGCCAGCAGCGTAGCCATGACAGATACGCAGTATTTT.

The chain is built from TRBV20-1 and TRBJ1-5; no clear D gene. Trimming took 5 bases from V and 9 from J, leaving 14 bases between them. The V gene's germline CDR1 is DFQATT and CDR2 SNEGSKA (reference sequence). This CDR3 is built from 12 residues. CDR3 loop: CSAGRASAPQHF. In DNA form, the CDR3 reads TGCAGTGCTGGAAGGGCTTCCGCGCCCCAGCATTTT.

This clonotype occurred a few times. The chain is built from TRBV30 and TRBJ1-5; D is possibly TRBD1 (6 bases). Trimming removed 3 bases from V and 4 bases from J, with 10 bases in between. This CDR3 has 13 amino acids. Per germline, CDR1 GTSNPN and CDR2 SVGIG (reference sequence). The CDR3 protein is CAWSQGSNQPQHF. The CDR3 nucleotides read TGTGCCTGGAGCCAGGGGTCTAATCAGCCCCAGCATTTT. Full variable domain (outside the CDR3, taken from reference TRBV30 and TRBJ1-5): SQTIHQWPATLVQPVGSPLSLECTVEGTSNPNLYWYRQAAGRGLQLLFYSVGIGQISSEVPQNLSASRPQDRQFILSSKKLLLSDSGFYLCAWSQGSNQPQHFGDGTRLSIL.

This clonotype appeared a single time. The chain combines TRBV12-3 or TRBV12-4 with TRBJ2-7; D is uncertain. The V end was cut by 2 bases, the J end by 6 bases, with 5 bases between. CDR3 length: 11 amino acids. In DNA form, the CDR3 reads TGTGCCAGCAGTTTAAATTCCGAGCAGTACTTC. It encodes CASSLNSEQYF.

In its sample, this clonotype was seen once. This rearrangement joins TRBV2 to TRBJ1-2; 7 bases agree with TRBD1. Trimming cost V 7 bases and J 4 bases; bases outside gene matches: 9. CDR1 is SNHLY, CDR2 FYNNEI, per germline. The CDR3 has 14 residues. CDR3 in amino acids: CASTRQGSGYGYTF. CDR3 DNA: TGTGCCAGCACTAGACAGGGCTCAGGCTATGGCTACACCTTC.

The J gene is TRBJ2-7, the V gene TRBV5-4; TRBD2 aligns across 10 bases. Germline assignment: CDR1 SGHNT and CDR2 YYREEE (reference sequence). This CDR3 contains 14 residues. V was clipped by 5 bases and J by 3 bases; unmatched bases: 5. CDR3 DNA sequence: TGTGCCAGCAGTCCCGGGACTAGCGACTACGAGCAGTACTTC. Translated: CASSPGTSDYEQYF.

The gene calls are TRBV9 and TRBJ2-1, with 7 nucleotides matching TRBD1. The length of the CDR3 is 15 residues. After removal of 2 bases from V and 8 bases from J, the junction contained 10 bases not matched to a gene. From germline, CDR1 is SGDLS and CDR2 YYNGEE. The CDR3 DNA sequence: TGTGCCAGCAGCGTCGCAGGGACAGCAGTCCATGAGCAGTTCTTC. It yields the protein CASSVAGTAVHEQFF.

The chain is built from TRBV12-3 or TRBV12-4 and TRBJ1-5; D gene ambiguous. The CDR3 is 14 amino acids. The ends were cut back, 6 bases at V and 7 bases at J, with 16 bases in the middle. The CDR3 DNA reads as TGTGCCAGCAGCCCCCGGCCCGGAGGGCAGCCCCAGCATTTT. Encoded protein: CASSPRPGGQPQHF.

This sequence joins TRBV28 and TRBJ1-1, with D unclear. The V gene's germline CDR1 is MDHEN and CDR2 SYDVKM. The CDR3 consists of 14 residues. Deletions cut 3 bases from V and 1 base from J, with 9 bases between. The CDR3 reads CASSLGGKNTEAFF. CDR3 nucleotide sequence: TGTGCCAGCAGTTTGGGCGGTAAGAACACTGAAGCTTTCTTT. Based on the CDR3 plus reference TRBV28 and TRBJ1-1, the full variable domain is DVKVTQSSRYLVKRTGEKVFLECVQDMDHENMFWYRQDPGLGLRLIYFSYDVKMKEKGDIPEGYSVSREKKERFSLILESASTNQTSMYLCASSLGGKNTEAFFGQGTRLTVV.

This chain connects TRBV5-6 to TRBJ2-1; D ambiguous. The CDR3 spans 12 residues. Trimming took off 0 bases at V and 9 bases at J, with 7 bases between the two ends. CDR1 and CDR2 (germline): SGHDT, YYEEEE. The CDR3 DNA reads as TGTGCCAGCAGCTTGGAGGTAGGTGAGCAGTTCTTC. This gives the protein CASSLEVGEQFF.

A single count supports this clonotype. V gene TRBV20-1 combines with J gene TRBJ1-5; D call uncertain. V lost 6 bases and J lost 2, with 11 bases in between. Germline CDR1 reads DFQATT; CDR2 reads SNEGSKA (reference sequence). The CDR3 sequence is 13 residues long. The CDR3 DNA sequence: TGCAGTGCATTAAGTCTGGGCAATCAGCCCCAGCATTTT. Its translation: CSALSLGNQPQHF.

This clonotype turned up a few times. The chain joins TRBV30 to TRBJ2-7, with D perhaps TRBD1 (6 bases). Germline values: CDR1 GTSNPN, CDR2 SVGIG (reference sequence). Trimming removed 4 bases at V and 5 bases at J, with 12 bases between. The CDR3 is 12 residues long. The CDR3 coding sequence is TGTGCCTGGACAGGGGCTAGCCACGAGCAGTACTTC. Translated, it gives CAWTGASHEQYF.

This clonotype came up once. The CDR3 is CASSLRGTQGTEAFF. The CDR3 region has the DNA TGTGCCAGCAGCCTCCGCGGGACCCAGGGGACTGAAGCTTTCTTT. The genes are TRBV3-1 and TRBJ1-1; possibly TRBD1 for D (6 bases). With 4 bases removed from V and 5 bases from J, the gap between germline ends came to 17 bases. Germline-derived CDR1 and CDR2 are LGHDT and YNNKEL (reference sequence). The CDR3 is 15 amino acids.

The V and J genes are TRBV7-2 and TRBJ2-5, with 9 bases that match TRBD2. The V gene's germline CDR1 is SGHTA and CDR2 FQGNSA. Trimming at V came to 6 bases and at J to 6 bases, leaving 8 bases not matched to a gene. The CDR3 has 14 amino acids. The CDR3 DNA is TGTGCCAGCAGGCGGGTAGCGGGAGAGAAGACCCAGTACTTC. Its translation is CASRRVAGEKTQYF.

This clonotype appeared once. The V gene is TRBV27, the J gene TRBJ1-2; tentative D call: TRBD1 (5 bases). Trimming stripped 6 bases from V and 0 bases from J, with 8 bases between. The CDR3 has 13 residues. The germline CDR1 and CDR2 sequences are MNHEY and SMNVEV (reference sequence). The CDR3 sequence is CASRDTTNYGYTF. The CDR3 DNA is TGTGCCAGCAGGGACACAACTAACTATGGCTACACCTTC.

The CDR3 coding sequence is TGCAGCGTTGGTAGTCGGGCCGCCGGGGAGCTGTTTTTT. Translated, it gives CSVGSRAAGELFF. V and J are TRBV29-1 and TRBJ2-2; D not certain. Germline CDR1 is SQVTM and CDR2 is ANQGSEA. The CDR3 is made up of 13 amino acids. Trimming removed 4 bases from V and 6 bases from J, with 12 bases in between.

V and J are TRBV30 and TRBJ1-1; D not resolved. Trimming cost V 4 bases and J 6 bases, with 15 bases left between them. The CDR3 is 13 amino acids. Germline CDR1 reads GTSNPN; CDR2 reads SVGIG (reference sequence). The CDR3 loop is CAWIDRAPSEAFF. CDR3 sequence (DNA): TGTGCCTGGATTGACCGGGCCCCCTCTGAAGCTTTCTTT. The complete variable domain, with remaining parts taken from reference TRBV30 and TRBJ1-1, reads SQTIHQWPATLVQPVGSPLSLECTVEGTSNPNLYWYRQAAGRGLQLLFYSVGIGQISSEVPQNLSASRPQDRQFILSSKKLLLSDSGFYLCAWIDRAPSEAFFGQGTRLTVV.

V and J are TRBV28 and TRBJ2-3; TRBD1 is a possible D gene (6 bases). V was clipped by 3 bases and J by 0 bases, with 10 bases between them. CDR1 and CDR2 from the germline V gene are MDHEN and SYDVKM. The CDR3 spans 15 residues. The CDR3: CASSFDRRSTDTQYF. CDR3 coding DNA: TGTGCCAGCAGTTTTGACAGGCGTAGCACAGATACGCAGTATTTT.

CDR3 amino acids: CASSPPVPSGARTDTQYF. The CDR3 DNA is TGTGCCAGCTCACCACCGGTGCCTAGCGGGGCCCGCACAGATACGCAGTATTTT. The chain is built from TRBV18 and TRBJ2-3; 9 positions agree with TRBD2. This CDR3 comprises 18 residues. Germline values: CDR1 KGHSH, CDR2 LQKENI. V was pared by 0 bases and J by 1 base, with 8 bases of the junction left unmatched.

This chain uses TRBV12-3 or TRBV12-4 with TRBJ2-1; no firm D call. V lost 5 bases to trimming and J lost 6 bases, with 5 bases between them. CDR3 length equals 11 residues. CDR3 sequence: CASSRINEQFF. The CDR3 region has the DNA TGTGCCAGCAGTCGTATCAATGAGCAGTTCTTC.

This clonotype appeared a few times. The rearrangement uses TRBV6-1 and TRBJ1-1, with 7 bases aligning to TRBD1. This CDR3 has 14 residues. The ends lost 6 bases at V and 5 bases at J; junction bases unmatched: 9. In germline, CDR1 is MNHNS, CDR2 SASEGT. The CDR3 DNA is TGTGCCAGCAGCCTGACCGAGGGGGCTACTGAAGCTTTCTTT. It specifies CASSLTEGATEAFF.

V is TRBV12-3 or TRBV12-4 and J is TRBJ2-3; the D call may be TRBD1 or TRBD2 (5 bases each). The CDR3 is 14 residues long. Trimming pared 5 bases from V and 6 bases from J, leaving 15 bases between. CDR3 bases: TGTGCCAGCAGTACCGGGGTAGCAGGGGATACGCAGTATTTT. Amino acids: CASSTGVAGDTQYF.

This chain links TRBV27 with TRBJ2-1; TRBD2 agrees at 8 bases. Looked up from germline, CDR1 is MNHEY and CDR2 is SMNVEV (reference sequence). The CDR3 consists of 16 residues. V lost 5 bases and J lost 8; bases outside the gene matches: 14. The CDR3 coding sequence is TGTGCCAGCAGTCCCCCCGGGACTAGTCTGGTCCATGAGCAGTTCTTC. Encoded protein: CASSPPGTSLVHEQFF.

This clonotype was recorded only once. The V and J genes are TRBV5-4 and TRBJ2-1; TRBD2 matches at 9 bases. The CDR3 is 15 amino acids. The germline gives CDR1 SGHNT, CDR2 YYREEE (reference sequence). The V segment lost 5 bases and the J segment 5 bases; nucleotides outside the gene matches: 8. The CDR3 DNA follows: TGTGCCAGCAGTTTAGGACTAGCGCTAAACAATGAGCAGTTCTTC. It yields the protein CASSLGLALNNEQFF.

The chain links TRBV9 to TRBJ1-2; TRBD1 aligns across 9 bases. V was pared by 7 bases and J by 7 bases, with 11 bases of the junction left unmatched. CDR1 and CDR2 (germline): SGDLS, YYNGEE. The CDR3 is 14 amino acids. The CDR3 DNA reads TGTGCCAGCGACAACCAAGGGACAGGGTTTGGCTACACCTTC. This gives the protein CASDNQGTGFGYTF.

The CDR3 loop reads CASSPGRGPSNQPQHF. The CDR3 nucleotides are TGTGCCAGCAGCCCGGGTAGAGGTCCCAGCAATCAGCCCCAGCATTTT. The chain links TRBV7-8 to TRBJ1-5, with D hard to call. V lost 5 bases and J 1 base, leaving 15 bases between the germline ends. From germline, CDR1 is SGHVS and CDR2 FQNEAQ. CDR3 length equals 16 residues.

The chain carries TRBV3-1 and TRBJ1-2, with no clear D. The V end was cut by 6 bases, the J end by 0 bases, with 26 bases between. This CDR3 spans 19 amino acids. Germline CDR1 LGHDT, CDR2 YNNKEL (reference sequence). In nucleotides, the CDR3 is TGTGCCAGCAGGCGCGATTCGGGGTTTCCTGTGGCTTCTAACTATGGCTACACCTTC. Its translation: CASRRDSGFPVASNYGYTF. The full variable domain, rest sourced from reference TRBV3-1 and TRBJ1-2, is DTAVSQTPKYLVTQMGNDKSIKCEQNLGHDTMYWYKQDSKKFLKIMFSYNNKELIINETVPNRFSPKSPDKAHLNLHINSLELGDSAVYFCASRRDSGFPVASNYGYTFGSGTRLTVV.